One and the same sample provided the 26 T cell receptor beta chains below, sequenced in a study of blood T cell repertoires in COVID-19. Profiled with immunoSEQ multiplex PCR; TCRdb holds only in-frame clones, not every one. The sample has around 190,000 clones, about 79% seen once. Sequencing was performed on peripheral blood. Receptors were obtained from a human donor in a cohort sampled during active COVID-19.

Many counts were recorded for this clone. The CDR3 is CASSWGGGLEQYF. The CDR3 DNA reads TGTGCCAGCAGTTGGGGGGGAGGGCTCGAGCAGTACTTC. This chain uses TRBV6-5 with TRBJ2-7; 7 bases line up with TRBD2. CDR1 is MNHEY, CDR2 SVGAGI, per germline. This CDR3 comprises 13 residues. V was pared by 4 bases and J by 6 bases, with 6 bases of the junction left unmatched.

J is TRBJ1-5 and V is TRBV4-1, with 9 positions matching TRBD1. Germline CDR1 MGHRA, CDR2 YSYEKL. The ends lost 2 bases at V and 7 bases at J; junction bases unmatched: 6. The CDR3 length is 15 residues. The CDR3 protein is CASSQTGTGSQPQHF. The CDR3 coding sequence is TGCGCCAGCAGCCAAACCGGGACAGGGTCCCAGCCCCAGCATTTT.

This clone has just a few counts. This chain links TRBV5-5 with TRBJ1-5, with 12 bases fitting TRBD1. Trimming cost V 0 bases and J 4 bases; bases outside gene matches: 8. The CDR3 totals 18 residues. Germline assignment: CDR1 SGHKS and CDR2 YYEKEE (reference sequence). As DNA, the CDR3 is TGTGCCAGCAGCTTGGCAACCGGGACAGGGGGCAGAAATCAGCCCCAGCATTTT. It translates to CASSLATGTGGRNQPQHF.

CDR3 coding DNA: TGTGCCAGCAGCTGGGGACAGGGCTACGAGCAGTACTTC. Residues: CASSWGQGYEQYF. V usage is TRBV7-8 and J usage is TRBJ2-7; TRBD1 aligns across 9 bases. Looked up from germline, CDR1 is SGHVS and CDR2 is FQNEAQ. The V gene end was trimmed by 4 bases and the J gene end by 3 bases; junction bases not matched to a gene: 1. CDR3 length equals 13 residues. The complete variable domain, with remaining parts taken from reference TRBV7-8 and TRBJ2-7, reads GAGVSQSPRYKVAKRGQDVALRCDPISGHVSLFWYQQALGQGPEFLTYFQNEAQLDKSGLPSDRFFAERPEGSVSTLKIQRTQQEDSAVYLCASSWGQGYEQYFGPGTRLTVT.

As DNA, the CDR3 is TGTGCCACCACCCCCGGGCTAGCCCAAGAGACCCAGTACTTC. It yields the protein CATTPGLAQETQYF. V is TRBV28 and J is TRBJ2-5; D may be TRBD2 (5 bases). CDR1 and CDR2 (germline): MDHEN, SYDVKM. V lost 10 bases, J lost 1 base, and 16 bases lay in between. The CDR3 is 14 amino acids.

The genes are TRBV2 and TRBJ2-5; D is ambiguous. Trimming removed 7 bases at V and 3 bases at J, with 6 bases between. Germline V gene data show CDR1 as SNHLY and CDR2 as FYNNEI. CDR3 length: 11 residues. CDR3 DNA sequence: TGTGCCAGCACCGTTAAAGAGACCCAGTACTTC. Encoded protein: CASTVKETQYF.

This clone was detected only once. The rearrangement joins TRBV5-1 to TRBJ2-1; TRBD2 aligns across 13 bases. CDR1 SGHRS and CDR2 YFSETQ come from the germline V gene. The CDR3 has 16 residues. V lost 2 bases, J lost 4 bases, and 3 bases stayed unmatched. CDR3 protein: CASSFSGLAGYNEQFF. The CDR3 DNA reads TGCGCCAGCAGCTTTTCGGGACTAGCGGGATACAATGAGCAGTTCTTC.

This clone was recorded at least ten times. This chain links TRBV28 with TRBJ2-7; TRBD2 is a possible D gene (5 bases). V was clipped by 8 bases and J by 0 bases, with 17 bases between them. This CDR3 region has 15 residues. Germline CDR1 MDHEN, CDR2 SYDVKM. The CDR3 nucleotides read TGTGCCAGCCAAAAGGCGAGCGGAGGCTCCTACGAGCAGTACTTC. Its translation is CASQKASGGSYEQYF. Drawing the rest from reference TRBV28 and TRBJ2-7, the complete variable domain is DVKVTQSSRYLVKRTGEKVFLECVQDMDHENMFWYRQDPGLGLRLIYFSYDVKMKEKGDIPEGYSVSREKKERFSLILESASTNQTSMYLCASQKASGGSYEQYFGPGTRLTVT.

V gene TRBV7-2 combines with J gene TRBJ2-7, with 7 bases lining up with TRBD1. Germline V gene data show CDR1 as SGHTA and CDR2 as FQGNSA. The CDR3 runs 12 residues. The trim removed 4 bases at V and 7 bases at J, leaving 4 bases unmatched. The CDR3 nucleotides are TGTGCCAGCAGCTCGACAGGGCGGGAGCAGTACTTC. Amino acids: CASSSTGREQYF.

This rearrangement joins TRBV7-9 to TRBJ2-1; 10 bases line up with TRBD2. The germline gives CDR1 SEHNR, CDR2 FQNEAQ (reference sequence). This CDR3 is built from 15 residues. After removal of 6 bases from V and 3 bases from J, the junction contained 5 bases not matched to a gene. The CDR3 protein is CASSLSGRDYNEQFF. The CDR3 DNA follows: TGTGCCAGCAGTTTGAGCGGGAGGGACTACAATGAGCAGTTCTTC.

The CDR3 spells CASSIDTGANEKLFF. The CDR3 DNA reads as TGTGCCAGTAGTATAGATACAGGGGCTAATGAAAAACTGTTTTTT. The chain uses TRBV19 and TRBJ1-4, with 7 bases identical to TRBD1. Germline CDR1 LNHDA, CDR2 SQIVND (reference sequence). CDR3 length: 15 amino acids. With V trimmed by 0 bases and J by 3 bases, 1 base remained unmatched.

In its sample, this clone was seen a few times. The rearrangement joins TRBV20-1 to TRBJ2-7; D is unclear. The CDR3 sequence is 11 residues long. V dropped 2 bases and J dropped 3 bases, with 5 bases sitting between them. Germline loops: CDR1 DFQATT, CDR2 SNEGSKA (reference sequence). In DNA form, the CDR3 reads TGCAGTGCTAGATCCTACTACGAGCAGTACTTC. Protein sequence: CSARSYYEQYF.

The chain has TRBV5-1 and TRBJ1-1, with 7 bases fitting TRBD1. After removal of 0 bases from V and 2 bases from J, the junction contained 4 bases not matched to a gene. Germline CDR1 SGHRS, CDR2 YFSETQ. The CDR3 is made up of 15 amino acids. The CDR3 DNA sequence: TGCGCCAGCAGCTTGGCTGGGACAGTAAACACTGAAGCTTTCTTT. This codes for CASSLAGTVNTEAFF.

This chain links TRBV5-1 with TRBJ2-2; D perhaps matches TRBD2 (6 bases). Germline V gene data show CDR1 as SGHRS and CDR2 as YFSETQ. V shed 0 bases and J shed 5 bases, with 8 bases lying between them. This CDR3 is 14 amino acids long. The CDR3 here is CASSLGLVTGELFF. DNA for the CDR3: TGCGCCAGCAGCTTGGGACTAGTTACCGGGGAGCTGTTTTTT. Full variable domain (rest looked up from reference TRBV5-1 and TRBJ2-2): KAGVTQTPRYLIKTRGQQVTLSCSPISGHRSVSWYQQTPGQGLQFLFEYFSETQRNKGNFPGRFSGRQFSNSRSEMNVSTLELGDSALYLCASSLGLVTGELFFGEGSRLTVL.

The rearrangement uses TRBV2 and TRBJ1-5; tentative D call: TRBD1 (5 bases). V gave up 7 bases and J gave up 7 bases, with 17 bases separating them. Germline CDR1 and CDR2: SNHLY and FYNNEI. The CDR3 runs 14 residues. For the CDR3, the DNA is TGTGCCAGCAATCCCCAGGGAGGAGGCCAGCCCCAGCATTTT. It encodes CASNPQGGGQPQHF. Full variable domain (remainder filled in from reference TRBV2 and TRBJ1-5): EPEVTQTPSHQVTQMGQEVILRCVPISNHLYFYWYRQILGQKVEFLVSFYNNEISEKSEIFDDQFSVERPDGSNFTLKIRSTKLEDSAMYFCASNPQGGGQPQHFGDGTRLSIL.

The chain joins TRBV2 to TRBJ1-2; the match to TRBD1 covers 7 bases. The length of the CDR3 is 14 residues. The ends lost 6 bases at V and 5 bases at J; junction bases unmatched: 9. In germline, CDR1 is SNHLY, CDR2 FYNNEI. CDR3 in amino acids: CASRGDSASYGYTF. The CDR3 DNA is TGTGCCAGCAGGGGGGACAGCGCCTCTTATGGCTACACCTTC.

The chain has TRBV5-5 and TRBJ2-7; 14 bases line up with TRBD2. Germline loops: CDR1 SGHKS, CDR2 YYEKEE (reference sequence). V shed 4 bases and J 1 base; nucleotides not matched to a gene: 13. The CDR3 totals 19 residues. CDR3 coding DNA: TGTGCCAGCAGCACTAGGACTAGCGGGAGGCCCGGCGGGTCCTACGAGCAGTACTTC. Its protein product is CASSTRTSGRPGGSYEQYF.

The chain couples TRBV5-5 to TRBJ1-6, with D perhaps matching TRBD1 (5 bases). The CDR3 length is 12 residues. V was pared by 5 bases and J by 13 bases, with 13 bases between. CDR1 is SGHKS, CDR2 YYEKEE, per germline (reference sequence). CDR3 nucleotides: TGTGCCAGCAGTTCAGGGTCTTCGCCCCTCCACTTT. This translates into CASSSGSSPLHF.

By sample share, this clone is medium-sized. V usage is TRBV29-1 and J usage is TRBJ2-7, with a tentative D call TRBD1 (6 bases). V shed 4 bases and J shed 5 bases, with 12 bases lying between them. Germline CDR1 is SQVTM and CDR2 is ANQGSEA. The length of the CDR3 is 12 residues. CDR3 DNA: TGCAGCGTTGTGGCACCAGGGGACGAGCAGTACTTC. It specifies CSVVAPGDEQYF.

This clone has only a few counts. The chain combines TRBV29-1 with TRBJ2-2, with a tentative D call TRBD2 (6 bases). The CDR3 has 14 residues. V was pared by 5 bases and J by 6 bases, with 16 bases between. Germline V CDR1 and CDR2: SQVTM, ANQGSEA. For the CDR3, the DNA is TGCAGCGTTAGGACGGGAGCCTCGGCCGGGGAGCTGTTTTTT. Translated, it gives CSVRTGASAGELFF.

The CDR3 protein is CASSLSQREQYF. The CDR3 nucleotides are TGCGCCAGCAGCTTGAGTCAACGGGAGCAGTACTTC. The chain is built from TRBV5-1 and TRBJ2-7; D call uncertain. Trimming cost V 1 base and J 7 bases, with 9 bases left between them. This CDR3 is built from 12 residues. Germline lookup yields CDR1 SGHRS and CDR2 YFSETQ.

The V gene is TRBV7-9, the J gene TRBJ2-5; TRBD1 aligns across 8 bases. Germline CDR1 is SEHNR and CDR2 is FQNEAQ (reference sequence). The CDR3 sequence is 17 residues long. With V trimmed by 0 bases and J by 2 bases, 8 bases remained unmatched. The CDR3 protein is CASSLAGGQGGQETQYF. Here the CDR3 DNA reads TGTGCCAGCAGCTTAGCGGGAGGACAGGGAGGACAAGAGACCCAGTACTTC.

V and J are TRBV19 and TRBJ1-6, with D perhaps matching TRBD1 (5 bases). This CDR3 is built from 18 residues. The V end was cut by 9 bases, the J end by 4 bases, with 25 bases between. Germline V gene lookup returns CDR1 LNHDA and CDR2 SQIVND (reference sequence). CDR3 sequence: CASQPGLLMGLYNSPLHF. DNA of the CDR3: TGTGCCAGCCAACCGGGACTCCTAATGGGGCTTTATAATTCACCCCTCCACTTT.

CDR3 sequence (DNA): TGTGCCAGCAGCGTTGCCAGGCCCGGGGCTGAAGCTTTCTTT. Its protein product is CASSVARPGAEAFF. The gene calls are TRBV7-2 and TRBJ1-1; D is ambiguous. V lost 5 bases to trimming and J lost 6 bases, with 16 bases between them. Germline assignment: CDR1 SGHTA and CDR2 FQGNSA. CDR3 length: 14 amino acids.

The chain recombines TRBV6-5 with TRBJ2-3; the match to TRBD1 covers 8 bases. The CDR3 consists of 15 residues. Germline V gives CDR1 MNHEY, CDR2 SVGAGI. Losses at the gene ends were 5 bases for V and 0 bases for J; bases not matched to a gene: 4. The CDR3 DNA is TGTGCCAGCAGTCTACAGGGGGTCAGCACAGATACGCAGTATTTT. Translating gives CASSLQGVSTDTQYF.

J is TRBJ1-1 and V is TRBV30; TRBD1 agrees at 9 bases. Trimming at V came to 2 bases and at J to 4 bases, leaving 14 bases not matched to a gene. Germline V gene sequence: CDR1 GTSNPN, CDR2 SVGIG (reference sequence). The CDR3 totals 17 residues. The CDR3 here is CAWSPLRNRGRVTEAFF. CDR3 DNA: TGTGCCTGGAGTCCACTGAGGAACAGGGGGCGCGTCACTGAAGCTTTCTTT.